These T cell receptor beta chains were read from a single sample in a study of PD-1 blockade in classical Hodgkin lymphoma. Sequenced by immunoSEQ multiplex PCR; TCRdb stores in-frame clones only, minus some. The sample shows around 30,000 clones, around 90% of them seen only once. The specimen sequenced was CD4+ T cells from blood. The receptor source for this set is a human donor with classical Hodgkin lymphoma. CDR3s include the opening cysteine and the closing phenylalanine or tryptophan. D genes are given only for firm matches. The size field is filled for only some rows; it gives once, few, many or a size class.

V gene	J gene	D gene	clone size	CDR3 protein	CDR3 DNA
TRBV28	TRBJ1-4	TRBD1	.	CAIQTGNEKLFF	TGTGCCATACAGACAGGGAATGAAAAACTGTTTTTT
TRBV29-1	TRBJ1-2	.	.	CSVVQGDYGYTF	TGCAGCGTTGTGCAGGGCGACTATGGCTACACCTTC
TRBV28	TRBJ2-1	.	.	CASSLQGARYVFF	TGTGCCAGCAGTTTGCAAGGGGCCCGGTATGTGTTCTTC
TRBV6-1	TRBJ1-2	.	.	CASSEGRNYGYTF	TGTGCCAGCAGTGAAGGCCGTAACTATGGCTACACCTTC
TRBV10-3	TRBJ2-5	TRBD2	.	CAISESKAGGPGETQYF	TGTGCCATCAGTGAGTCGAAAGCGGGAGGCCCGGGGGAGACCCAGTACTTC
TRBV6-5	TRBJ1-3	.	.	CASSAGASGNTIYF	TGTGCCAGCAGTGCGGGGGCGTCTGGAAACACCATATATTTT
TRBV28	TRBJ1-5	.	.	CASSLRNSNQPQHF	TGTGCCAGCAGTTTAAGGAATAGCAATCAGCCCCAGCATTTT
TRBV7-2	TRBJ2-3	.	.	CASSRDLSTDTQYF	TGTGCCAGCAGTAGGGACCTGAGCACAGATACGCAGTATTTT
TRBV19	TRBJ1-1	TRBD1	.	CASSRTGIEAFF	TGTGCCAGTAGTAGGACAGGGATTGAAGCTTTCTTT
TRBV28	TRBJ1-3	.	once	CASSLIGGPGNTIYF	TGTGCCAGCAGTTTGATAGGGGGGCCTGGAAACACCATATATTTT
TRBV19	TRBJ2-7	.	.	CASTPGHRGGEQYF	TGTGCCAGTACCCCAGGTCACAGGGGGGGCGAGCAGTACTTC
TRBV18	TRBJ2-2	TRBD2	once	CASSPILAAEGLFF	TGTGCCAGCTCACCAATCCTAGCGGCAGAGGGGCTGTTTTTT
TRBV5-1	TRBJ1-3	.	.	CASSPETGRVDGNTIYF	TGCGCCAGCAGCCCCGAAACGGGCAGGGTGGACGGAAACACCATATATTTT
TRBV18	TRBJ2-7	.	once	CASSPRQGRGEQYF	TGTGCCAGCTCACCACGCCAGGGCCGTGGGGAGCAGTACTTC
TRBV19	TRBJ1-5	.	.	CASSPAARVNQPQHF	TGTGCCAGTAGTCCCGCGGCCCGGGTCAATCAGCCCCAGCATTTT
TRBV11-3	TRBJ2-7	.	.	CASSFAPRRGSSYEQYF	TGTGCCAGCAGCTTCGCCCCACGGCGGGGTAGCTCCTACGAGCAGTACTTC
TRBV4-2	TRBJ1-3	.	.	CASSQDAGAGNTIYF	TGTGCCAGCAGCCAAGATGCGGGGGCTGGAAACACCATATATTTT
TRBV6-1	TRBJ1-1	.	.	CASSGQTGGNTEAFF	TGTGCCAGCAGTGGCCAGACAGGCGGGAACACTGAAGCTTTCTTT
TRBV7-9	TRBJ1-5	.	.	CASSLGEQPQHF	TGTGCCAGCAGCCTAGGGGAGCAGCCCCAGCATTTT
TRBV6-6	TRBJ2-7	TRBD1	.	CASSYYGQDPYEQYF	TGTGCCAGCAGTTACTACGGACAGGACCCCTACGAGCAGTACTTC
TRBV7-9	TRBJ1-1	.	.	CASSLDTMNTEAFF	TGTGCCAGCAGCTTAGACACCATGAACACTGAAGCTTTCTTT
TRBV9	TRBJ2-2	.	.	CASSVSRNTGELFF	TGTGCCAGCAGCGTATCCCGAAACACCGGGGAGCTGTTTTTT
TRBV7-9	TRBJ1-3	.	.	CASSAGRAGNTIYF	TGTGCCAGCAGCGCAGGGAGGGCTGGAAACACCATATATTTT
TRBV10-3	TRBJ2-1	.	.	CAITQTSYNEQFF	TGTGCCATCACCCAGACTAGCTACAATGAGCAGTTCTTC
TRBV7-2	TRBJ1-6	.	.	CASSSPSSYNSPLHF	TGTGCCAGCAGCTCCCCAAGCTCCTATAATTCACCCCTCCACTTT
TRBV4-3	TRBJ1-2	.	.	CASSQGLGNGYTF	TGCGCCAGCAGCCAAGGCCTCGGCAATGGCTACACCTTC
TRBV13	TRBJ2-1	.	.	CASSFGRDTTYNEQFF	TGTGCCAGCAGCTTCGGGCGGGACACTACCTACAATGAGCAGTTCTTC
TRBV27	TRBJ1-3	.	.	CASTGDSGNTIYF	TGTGCCAGCACAGGTGACTCTGGAAACACCATATATTTT
TRBV6-5	TRBJ2-7	.	once	CASSYSALHEQYF	TGTGCCAGCAGTTACTCGGCGCTCCACGAGCAGTACTTC
TRBV18	TRBJ2-7	.	.	CASSNRRDVEQYF	TGTGCCAGCTCAAACCGCCGGGACGTCGAGCAGTACTTC
TRBV9	TRBJ1-3	.	.	CASSAPINTIYF	TGTGCCAGCAGCGCCCCTATAAACACCATATATTTT